The sequence of this T cell receptor beta chain was determined in a study of OX40 agonist ivuxolimab in advanced cancers. Regarding the study as a whole: It was not determined which antigens were specifically recognized by the peripheral T cells that had undergone clonal expansion.

As to this clone: What it binds is unknown.

The CDR3 spans 15 residues. CDR1 MNHEY and CDR2 SVGAGI come from the germline V gene. V gave up 4 bases and J gave up 0 bases, with 12 bases separating them. The sampling schedule covered blood at baseline, cycle 4 day 1, and cycle 7 day 1. Sequenced by immunoSEQ multiplex PCR; TCRdb stores in-frame clones only, minus some. This sample has about 70,000 clones; 90% to 95% occur once, and the top ten carry 6.5% to 8.5%. The chain has TRBV6-5 and TRBJ1-1; D not certain. The material sequenced was CD4+ or CD8+ T cells sorted from blood, taken in a trial of the OX40 agonist ivuxolimab. The clonotype comes from an adult with an advanced solid tumor such as melanoma, head and neck, liver or kidney cancer. CDR3 residues: CASSLQQLMNTEAFF. CDR3 in DNA: TGTGCCAGCAGTTTACAACAGCTCATGAACACTGAAGCTTTCTTT.